This T cell receptor beta chain was obtained from a study of tumor-infiltrating lymphocytes in oesophageal squamous cell carcinoma. This clonotype is judged medium-sized. The ends were cut back, 6 bases at V and 8 bases at J, with 19 bases in the middle. The germline V gene has CDR1 SGHAT and CDR2 FQNNGV. This CDR3 spans 14 amino acids. TCRdb independently ran MiXCR on the PCR reads; one entry per CDR3 protein. This table has 15,000 to 20,000 distinct CDR3 sequences, roughly two fifths appearing once. Sequenced input: esophageal tumor tissue. This receptor was taken from a male donor with esophageal squamous cell carcinoma. The chain recombines TRBV11-2 with TRBJ1-2; D gene uncertain. The CDR3 DNA reads TGTGCCAGCAGTATGGAACTAAGAGGATTAGGCTACACCTTC. It yields the protein CASSMELRGLGYTF.